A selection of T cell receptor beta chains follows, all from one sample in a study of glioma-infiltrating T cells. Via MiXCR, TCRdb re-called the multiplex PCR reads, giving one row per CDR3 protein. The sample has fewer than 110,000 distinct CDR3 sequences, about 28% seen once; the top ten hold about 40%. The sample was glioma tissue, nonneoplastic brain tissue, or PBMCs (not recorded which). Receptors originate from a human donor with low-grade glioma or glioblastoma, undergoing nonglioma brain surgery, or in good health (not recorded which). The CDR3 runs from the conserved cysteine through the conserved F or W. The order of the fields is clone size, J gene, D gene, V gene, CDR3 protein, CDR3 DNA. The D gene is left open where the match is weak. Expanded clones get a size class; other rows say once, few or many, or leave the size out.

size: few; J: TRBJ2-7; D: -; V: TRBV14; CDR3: CASSQDDTGAYEQYF; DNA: TGTGCCAGCAGCCAAGACGATACGGGAGCCTACGAGCAGTACTTC
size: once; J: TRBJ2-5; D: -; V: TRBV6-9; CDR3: CASSSLNTETQYF; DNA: TGTGCCAGCAGTTCCCTCAACACAGAGACCCAGTACTTC
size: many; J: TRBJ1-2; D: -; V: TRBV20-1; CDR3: CSARYPGSGGYTF; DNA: TGCAGTGCTAGATACCCGGGCAGCGGTGGCTACACCTTC
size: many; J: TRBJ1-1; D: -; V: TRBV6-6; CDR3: CASSYERVSTEAFF; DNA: TGTGCCAGCAGTTACGAGCGGGTGAGCACTGAAGCTTTCTTT
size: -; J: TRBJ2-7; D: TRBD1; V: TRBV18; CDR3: CASSLAGQAAYEQYF; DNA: TGTGCCAGCTCTCTGGCGGGACAGGCGGCCTACGAGCAGTACTTC
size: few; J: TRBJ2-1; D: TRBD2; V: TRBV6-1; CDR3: CASSFREGDYNEQFF; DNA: TGTGCCAGCAGTTTCCGGGAGGGGGACTACAATGAGCAGTTCTTC
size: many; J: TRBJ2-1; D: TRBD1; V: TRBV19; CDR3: CASRTGGSYNEQFF; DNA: TGTGCCAGTAGGACAGGGGGCTCCTACAATGAGCAGTTCTTC
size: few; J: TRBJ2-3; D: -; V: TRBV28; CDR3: CATDFTDTQYF; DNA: TGTGCCACTGACTTCACAGATACGCAGTATTTT
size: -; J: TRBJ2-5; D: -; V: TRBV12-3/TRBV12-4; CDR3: CASSHGVGETQYF; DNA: TGTGCCAGCAGTCACGGAGTCGGGGAGACCCAGTACTTC
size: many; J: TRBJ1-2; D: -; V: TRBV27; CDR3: CASSFFVGRNYGYTF; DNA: TGTGCCAGCAGTTTTTTCGTGGGACGGAACTATGGCTACACCTTC
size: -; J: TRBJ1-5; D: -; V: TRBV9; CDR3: CASSVAKDPSNQPQHF; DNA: TGTGCCAGCAGCGTAGCTAAGGACCCTAGCAATCAGCCCCAGCATTTT
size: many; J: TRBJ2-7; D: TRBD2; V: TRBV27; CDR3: CASRMTSGGSYEQYF; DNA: TGTGCCAGCAGGATGACTAGCGGGGGATCCTACGAGCAGTACTTC
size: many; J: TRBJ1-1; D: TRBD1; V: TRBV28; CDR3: CASSLTGYAEAFF; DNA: TGTGCCAGCAGTTTGACAGGGTACGCTGAAGCTTTCTTT
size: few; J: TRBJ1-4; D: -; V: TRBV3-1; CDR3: CASGARAANEKLFF; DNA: TGTGCCAGCGGTGCTCGGGCAGCTAATGAAAAACTGTTTTTT
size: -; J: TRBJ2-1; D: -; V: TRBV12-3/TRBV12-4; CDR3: CASSPPLGDAYEQFF; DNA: TGTGCCAGCTCACCGCCCCTAGGTGACGCCTACGAGCAGTTCTTC
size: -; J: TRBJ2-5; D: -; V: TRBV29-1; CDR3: CSVPRWGATTFQETQYF; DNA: TGCAGCGTTCCCCGGTGGGGGGCTACCACTTTCCAAGAGACCCAGTACTTC
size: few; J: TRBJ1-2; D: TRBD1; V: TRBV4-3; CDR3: CASSQDVGQGSYGYTF; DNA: TGCGCCAGCAGCCAAGACGTTGGACAGGGGTCCTATGGCTACACCTTC
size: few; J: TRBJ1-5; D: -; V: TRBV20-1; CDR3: CSARDGAGACQPQHF; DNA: TGCAGTGCTAGAGACGGGGCAGGGGCTTGCCAGCCCCAGCATTTT
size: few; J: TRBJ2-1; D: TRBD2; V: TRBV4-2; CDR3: CASSQEGGRGVHNEQFF; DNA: TGTGCCAGCAGCCAAGAAGGGGGGCGGGGGGTCCACAATGAGCAGTTCTTC
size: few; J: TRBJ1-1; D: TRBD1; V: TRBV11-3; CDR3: CASSSQGADTEAFF; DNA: TGTGCCAGCAGCTCACAGGGGGCCGACACTGAAGCTTTCTTT
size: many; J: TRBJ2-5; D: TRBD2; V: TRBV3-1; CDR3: CASRISGGAETQYF; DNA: TGTGCCAGCAGAATTAGCGGGGGGGCCGAGACCCAGTACTTC
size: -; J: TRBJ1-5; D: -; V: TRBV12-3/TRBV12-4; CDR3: CASSVSGGQPQHF; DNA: TGTGCCAGCAGTGTCTCGGGGGGTCAGCCCCAGCATTTT
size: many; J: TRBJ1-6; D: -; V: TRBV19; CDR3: CASSLMFSYNSPLHF; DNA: TGTGCCAGTAGTCTCATGTTCTCCTATAATTCACCCCTCCACTTT
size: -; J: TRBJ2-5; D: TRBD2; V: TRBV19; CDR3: CASEERGVSKTHYF; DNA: TGTGCCAGCGAGGAGCGGGGGGTTTCCAAGACCCATTACTTC
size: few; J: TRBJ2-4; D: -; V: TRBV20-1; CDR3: CSARKESAKNIQYF; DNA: TGCAGTGCTAGGAAGGAATCCGCCAAAAACATTCAGTACTTC